Included here is one TCR beta chain sequence, with context. This specimen comes from a study of cytotoxic CD8 clonotypes in ibrutinib-treated CLL. Study context: An average of about 250,000 productive templates and 94,082 productive rearrangements was obtained per sample.

Cryopreserved PBMCs yielded about 2 micrograms of genomic DNA for TCR beta libraries. Method: immunoSEQ multiplex PCR; TCRdb's copy keeps in-frame clones and lacks some. This sample carries fewer than 400,000 clones, 67% of them seen once, and the ten largest clones take 5% to 6.5%. The sample in question was PBMCs, obtained after 36 months of ibrutinib treatment. This sequence was found in a human donor with chronic lymphocytic leukemia.

The chain's CDR3 is CASSPVLHTDTQYF. In nucleotides, the CDR3 is TGTGCCAGCTCACCAGTTTTGCACACAGATACGCAGTATTTT. The J gene is TRBJ2-3, the V gene TRBV18, with D unresolved. Germline CDR1 and CDR2: KGHSH and LQKENI. With 2 bases removed from V and 2 bases from J, the gap between germline ends came to 8 bases. The CDR3 consists of 14 residues. Combining the CDR3 with reference TRBV18 and TRBJ2-3 gives the whole variable domain NAGVMQNPRHLVRRRGQEARLRCSPMKGHSHVYWYRQLPEEGLKFMVYLQKENIIDESGMPKERFSAEFPKEGPSILRIQQVVRGDSAAYFCASSPVLHTDTQYFGPGTRLTVL.